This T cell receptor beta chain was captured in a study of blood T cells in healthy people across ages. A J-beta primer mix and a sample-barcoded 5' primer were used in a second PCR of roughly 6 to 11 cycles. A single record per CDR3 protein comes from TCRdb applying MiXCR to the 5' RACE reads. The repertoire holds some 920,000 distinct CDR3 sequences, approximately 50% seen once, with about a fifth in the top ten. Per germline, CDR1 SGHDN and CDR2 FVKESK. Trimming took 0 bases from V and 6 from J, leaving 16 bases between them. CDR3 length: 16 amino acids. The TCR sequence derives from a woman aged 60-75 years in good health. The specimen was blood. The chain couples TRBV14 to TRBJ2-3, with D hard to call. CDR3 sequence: CASSQERVRSTDTQYF. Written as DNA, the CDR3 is TGTGCCAGCAGCCAAGAAAGAGTACGGTCTACGGATACGCAGTATTTT.